A single sample is the source of the 29 T cell receptor beta chains below, sequenced in a study of cytomegalovirus exposure and HLA in healthy donors. The PCR made use of 60 Vbeta and 13 Jbeta primers. Measured with immunoSEQ multiplex PCR; TCRdb has only the in-frame clones, and not every one. The sample contains 120,000 to 150,000 clones, nearly 80% of which appear only once. The sequenced material came from PBMCs. These receptors all come from a male donor in good health and CMV-seronegative.

The chain employs TRBV7-9 and TRBJ2-7; TRBD2 might be the D (6 bases). The CDR3 covers 15 residues. The V and J ends lost 1 base and 0 bases respectively, with 10 bases between them. Germline CDR1 and CDR2: SEHNR and FQNEAQ (reference sequence). CDR3 in amino acids: CASSLVGTGSYEQYF. The CDR3 nucleotides read TGTGCCAGCAGCTTAGTCGGGACTGGCTCCTACGAGCAGTACTTC.

The CDR3 DNA reads TGTGCCATCAGTGAGTCGTCAGGGGCCGTCAACTATGGCTACACCTTC. Amino acid sequence: CAISESSGAVNYGYTF. This chain links TRBV10-3 with TRBJ1-2; possibly TRBD1 for D (6 bases). V was trimmed by 0 bases and J by 2 bases, leaving 13 bases between them. The CDR3 sequence is 16 residues long. From germline, CDR1 is ENHRY and CDR2 SYGVKD.

The rearrangement uses TRBV11-2 and TRBJ2-3, with 7 bases lining up with TRBD2. The CDR3 is 13 residues long. After removal of 2 bases from V and 9 bases from J, the junction contained 5 bases not matched to a gene. Germline CDR1 is SGHAT and CDR2 is FQNNGV. The CDR3 nucleotides are TGTGCCAGCAGCTTAAGGCGGGGGTACACGCAGTATTTT. It codes for CASSLRRGYTQYF.

The J gene is TRBJ1-1, the V gene TRBV30; D ambiguous. Germline CDR1 is GTSNPN and CDR2 is SVGIG (reference sequence). V gave up 5 bases and J gave up 1 base, with 11 bases separating them. This CDR3 has 13 residues. CDR3 sequence (DNA): TGTGCCTGGGCTCAGGTTCAGAACACTGAAGCTTTCTTT. This gives the protein CAWAQVQNTEAFF.

The gene calls are TRBV18 and TRBJ1-5; D gene uncertain. Germline CDR1 is KGHSH and CDR2 is LQKENI. The CDR3 has 16 amino acids. The germline V and J ends were trimmed by 0 bases and 2 bases, with 11 bases remaining between them. The DNA for the CDR3 is TGTGCCAGCTCACCACCCGGGAATTCGGGCAATCAGCCCCAGCATTTT. Translation: CASSPPGNSGNQPQHF.

J is TRBJ2-7 and V is TRBV4-1; unclear D gene. This CDR3 has 17 residues. The germline V and J ends were trimmed by 0 bases and 5 bases, with 20 bases remaining between them. Germline assignment: CDR1 MGHRA and CDR2 YSYEKL. The DNA for the CDR3 is TGCGCCAGCAGCCAAGATAATGCGCGGAAGGCCCCCAACGAGCAGTACTTC. It codes for CASSQDNARKAPNEQYF.

This sequence joins TRBV4-1 and TRBJ2-2, with TRBD1 matching over 8 bases. This CDR3 is 15 amino acids long. Germline V lookup: CDR1 MGHRA, CDR2 YSYEKL. V lost 1 base to trimming and J lost 6 bases; unmatched junction nucleotides: 4. CDR3 bases: TGCGCCAGCAGCCAAGCTCAGGGGGCGTCCGGGGAGCTGTTTTTT. Translation gives CASSQAQGASGELFF.

The chain carries TRBV2 and TRBJ2-3; D is possibly TRBD2 (6 bases). The CDR3 spans 15 residues. Trimming took off 6 bases at V and 2 bases at J, with 15 bases between the two ends. Germline V CDR1 and CDR2: SNHLY, FYNNEI. The CDR3 region is CASSTGELNTDTQYF. The CDR3 coding sequence is TGTGCCAGCAGCACGGGAGAGCTCAACACAGATACGCAGTATTTT.

The chain has TRBV15 and TRBJ1-5, with D possibly TRBD1 on 5 matching bases. This CDR3 is 16 amino acids long. CDR1 is LNHNV and CDR2 is YYDKDF in the germline V gene (reference sequence). V lost 3 bases and J 0 bases, leaving 12 bases between the germline ends. CDR3 nucleotide sequence: TGTGCCACCAGCAGGACGGGGGACTATAGCAATCAGCCCCAGCATTTT. Encoded protein: CATSRTGDYSNQPQHF.

The chain joins TRBV13 to TRBJ2-5; 11 nucleotides line up with TRBD2. CDR1 and CDR2 from the germline V gene are PRHDT and FYEKMQ (reference sequence). V lost 7 bases, J lost 2 bases, and 12 bases stayed unmatched. The CDR3 sequence is 17 residues long. The CDR3 spells CASTPRSLAGGQETQYF. DNA of the CDR3: TGTGCCAGCACCCCAAGAAGTCTAGCGGGGGGACAAGAGACCCAGTACTTC.

About this clone itself: Distinct nucleotide sequences in the sample also encode this CDR3. The rearrangement uses TRBV25-1 and TRBJ1-2; D might be TRBD1 (5 bases). CDR3 length: 12 residues. The ends were cut back, 2 bases at V and 8 bases at J, with 9 bases in the middle. The germline V gene has CDR1 MGHDK and CDR2 SYGVNS. CDR3 in amino acids: CASSEQGNGYTF. CDR3 DNA: TGTGCCAGCAGTGAACAGGGTAACGGCTACACCTTC.

The chain employs TRBV18 and TRBJ1-6; 7 bases are a match to TRBD1. Germline trimming cut 1 base from V and 7 bases from J; bases unmatched to any gene: 4. The CDR3 sequence is 15 residues long. Germline values: CDR1 KGHSH, CDR2 LQKENI. The CDR3 DNA follows: TGTGCCAGCTCACCACAAGGGGACAGAAATTCACCCCTCCACTTT. Encoded protein: CASSPQGDRNSPLHF.

V gene TRBV27 combines with J gene TRBJ2-2, with D perhaps TRBD2 (5 bases). V was cut by 4 bases and J by 0 bases, with 9 bases left in between. The CDR3 length is 15 residues. The V gene's germline CDR1 is MNHEY and CDR2 SMNVEV (reference sequence). Written as DNA, the CDR3 is TGTGCCAGCAGTTCCGGGGAGTCGAACACCGGGGAGCTGTTTTTT. This codes for CASSSGESNTGELFF.

The rearrangement joins TRBV7-6 to TRBJ2-1; 9 bases map to TRBD1. This CDR3 has 17 amino acids. Germline values: CDR1 SGHVS, CDR2 FNYEAQ. V gave up 3 bases and J gave up 4 bases; unmatched junction bases: 10. The CDR3 protein is CASSFGQGRPPYNEQFF. The CDR3 DNA sequence: TGTGCCAGCAGCTTTGGACAGGGGCGACCTCCTTACAATGAGCAGTTCTTC.

Written as DNA, the CDR3 is TGTGCCAGCAGCGCCGGCGGGGTCATGAACACTGAAGCTTTCTTT. This sequence encodes CASSAGGVMNTEAFF. The chain carries TRBV9 and TRBJ1-1, with unresolved D. Looked up from germline, CDR1 is SGDLS and CDR2 is YYNGEE. CDR3 length equals 15 residues. V shed 3 bases and J shed 0 bases, with 12 bases lying between them.

This clone was recorded many times. The CDR3 loop is CASSPPKGANTEAFF. The CDR3, as DNA: TGTGCCAGCTCACCACCCAAGGGGGCGAACACTGAAGCTTTCTTT. V usage is TRBV18 and J usage is TRBJ1-1, with TRBD1 matching over 7 bases. V lost 0 bases to trimming and J lost 1 base; unmatched junction nucleotides: 2. CDR1 and CDR2 from the germline V gene are KGHSH and LQKENI. The CDR3 contains 15 residues.

V gene TRBV29-1 combines with J gene TRBJ2-2; D unclear. The length of the CDR3 is 13 residues. The germline gives CDR1 SQVTM, CDR2 ANQGSEA. V lost 3 bases and J 2 bases, leaving 7 bases between the germline ends. The CDR3 coding sequence is TGCAGCGTTGACCCTGTTAACACCGGGGAGCTGTTTTTT. Its protein product is CSVDPVNTGELFF.

The chain has TRBV9 and TRBJ2-3; possibly TRBD2 for D (5 bases). Germline V gives CDR1 SGDLS, CDR2 YYNGEE. The V end lost 3 bases, the J end lost 1 base, and 15 bases lay between the germline ends. CDR3 length equals 16 residues. The CDR3 region has the DNA TGTGCCAGCAGCGCCACCTTTGGGAGACGCACAGATACGCAGTATTTT. It translates to CASSATFGRRTDTQYF.

A few counts support this clone. The chain is built from TRBV30 and TRBJ2-5; weak D call: TRBD2 (5 bases). CDR3 size: 13 residues. V shed 4 bases and J shed 2 bases, with 11 bases lying between them. CDR1 GTSNPN and CDR2 SVGIG come from the germline V gene (reference sequence). This CDR3 reads CAWNGGNQETQYF. Here the CDR3 DNA reads TGTGCCTGGAACGGAGGTAATCAAGAGACCCAGTACTTC.

This rearrangement joins TRBV4-3 to TRBJ1-2; TRBD1 aligns across 8 bases. CDR1 is LGHNA, CDR2 YSLEER, per germline. The CDR3 spans 18 residues. Losses at the gene ends were 3 bases for V and 4 bases for J; bases not matched to a gene: 16. CDR3 sequence reads: CASSHDFIGGQGPYGYTF. The CDR3 bases are TGCGCCAGCAGCCACGACTTCATAGGTGGACAGGGTCCCTATGGCTACACCTTC.

This clone has more than one count but fewer than ten. The V and J genes are TRBV7-9 and TRBJ2-1; D gene ambiguous. Germline assignment: CDR1 SEHNR and CDR2 FQNEAQ (reference sequence). The CDR3 runs to 14 residues. The V end lost 5 bases, the J end lost 7 bases, and 15 bases lay between the germline ends. CDR3 DNA sequence: TGTGCCAGCAGCCCCAGGCTTCTCCCTAATGAGCAGTTCTTC. This gives the protein CASSPRLLPNEQFF. The variable domain in full, completed from reference TRBV7-9 and TRBJ2-1, reads DTGVSQNPRHKITKRGQNVTFRCDPISEHNRLYWYRQTLGQGPEFLTYFQNEAQLEKSRLLSDRFSAERPKGSFSTLEIQRTEQGDSAMYLCASSPRLLPNEQFFGPGTRLTVL.

The chain couples TRBV6-1 to TRBJ2-2, with 9 positions matching TRBD1. The V segment lost 5 bases and the J segment 7 bases; nucleotides outside the gene matches: 5. Per germline, CDR1 MNHNS and CDR2 SASEGT. This CDR3 is 14 amino acids long. The CDR3 spells CASSMDRGVGELFF. CDR3 sequence (DNA): TGTGCCAGCAGTATGGACAGGGGTGTCGGGGAGCTGTTTTTT.

This chain joins TRBV5-5 and TRBJ2-1; possibly TRBD1 for D (5 bases). Germline CDR1 and CDR2: SGHKS and YYEKEE (reference sequence). V shed 5 bases and J shed 8 bases, with 17 bases lying between them. CDR3 size: 14 residues. CDR3 residues: CASSLVQGRYEQFF. The CDR3 DNA reads as TGTGCCAGCAGTTTAGTCCAGGGTCGGTATGAGCAGTTCTTC.

The J gene is TRBJ2-7, the V gene TRBV2, with D maybe TRBD1 (5 bases). This CDR3 is 12 amino acids long. Germline V gene sequence: CDR1 SNHLY, CDR2 FYNNEI. Between the trimmed V and J ends, which lost 8 bases and 0 bases, there was a span of 8 bases. The DNA for the CDR3 is TGTGCCAGCCAGGGTATCTCCTACGAGCAGTACTTC. Its translation is CASQGISYEQYF.

The chain has TRBV7-6 and TRBJ1-1; D is unclear. V dropped 5 bases and J dropped 0 bases, with 16 bases sitting between them. CDR1 and CDR2 (germline): SGHVS, FNYEAQ. The CDR3 loop spans 16 amino acids. The CDR3 loop reads CASSQQTAPMNTEAFF. The DNA of the CDR3 is TGTGCCAGCAGCCAACAGACCGCGCCCATGAACACTGAAGCTTTCTTT.

The chain has TRBV2 and TRBJ1-2; TRBD1 aligns across 7 bases. Germline CDR1 SNHLY, CDR2 FYNNEI. The CDR3 has 13 residues. J gave up 4 bases and V 3 bases, and 2 bases lay outside the gene matches. CDR3 sequence: CASSETGTYGYTF. In DNA, the CDR3 is TGTGCCAGCAGTGAGACAGGGACCTATGGCTACACCTTC. Complete variable domain (other parts from reference TRBV2 and TRBJ1-2): EPEVTQTPSHQVTQMGQEVILRCVPISNHLYFYWYRQILGQKVEFLVSFYNNEISEKSEIFDDQFSVERPDGSNFTLKIRSTKLEDSAMYFCASSETGTYGYTFGSGTRLTVV.

J is TRBJ2-7 and V is TRBV5-1; 7 bases agree with TRBD1. V lost 3 bases and J lost 4; bases outside the gene matches: 10. This CDR3 spans 15 amino acids. The germline gives CDR1 SGHRS, CDR2 YFSETQ. CDR3: CASSSLQGIQYEQYF. The CDR3 DNA sequence: TGCGCCAGCAGCTCATTACAGGGGATTCAGTACGAGCAGTACTTC.

The chain uses TRBV29-1 and TRBJ2-1, with a possible D match to TRBD1 (5 bases). The V gene's germline CDR1 is SQVTM and CDR2 ANQGSEA. This CDR3 comprises 13 residues. Trimming left V 4 bases short and J 3 bases short, with 10 bases between. The CDR3 DNA follows: TGCAGCGTTGCGCAGGGTGGCTACAATGAGCAGTTCTTC. Protein product: CSVAQGGYNEQFF.

The rearrangement joins TRBV7-9 to TRBJ1-1, with 7 bases that match TRBD1. V shed 9 bases and J 2 bases; nucleotides not matched to a gene: 6. This CDR3 has 13 residues. In germline, CDR1 is SEHNR, CDR2 FQNEAQ (reference sequence). The CDR3 DNA is TGTGCCAGTAGGGGACAGAGAAACACTGAAGCTTTCTTT. It codes for CASRGQRNTEAFF.